What follows are 20 T cell receptor beta chains derived from one specimen sequenced in a study of blood T cell repertoires in COVID-19. TCRdb keeps only in-frame clones here, not all; method: immunoSEQ multiplex PCR. The sample consists of about 240,000 clones, 87% of them appearing once. Sequences were obtained from peripheral blood. These receptors were collected from a man in his 60s who had recovered from COVID-19.

This sequence joins TRBV25-1 and TRBJ2-2, with a possible D match to TRBD1 (6 bases). Germline assignment: CDR1 MGHDK and CDR2 SYGVNS. Between the trimmed V and J ends, which lost 1 base and 2 bases, there was a span of 8 bases. The CDR3 spans 15 residues. CDR3 DNA: TGTGCCAGCAGTGAATTGACAGGAAACACCGGGGAGCTGTTTTTT. It specifies CASSELTGNTGELFF.

This clone was detected once. This rearrangement joins TRBV4-2 to TRBJ2-3, with 8 bases that match TRBD2. Germline CDR1 reads LGHNA; CDR2 reads YNFKEQ. V dropped 4 bases and J dropped 1; count of bases not matched to a gene: 4. This CDR3 comprises 15 residues. The CDR3, as DNA: TGTGCCAGCAGCCGTGCGCGGGGGGGCACAGATACGCAGTATTTT. Its translation is CASSRARGGTDTQYF.

The chain recombines TRBV5-6 with TRBJ2-1; the match to TRBD2 covers 7 bases. The CDR3 covers 15 residues. Trimming cost V 2 bases and J 0 bases; bases outside gene matches: 2. Germline CDR1 SGHDT, CDR2 YYEEEE. Here the CDR3 reads CASSFPGGSYNEQFF. CDR3 in DNA: TGTGCCAGCAGCTTCCCGGGGGGCTCCTACAATGAGCAGTTCTTC.

Comments on this clone: The DNA is left out, because the CDR3 cannot be placed on it with certainty; the CDR3 is given as TCRdb lists it. The V and J genes are TRBV6-1 and TRBJ2-1; the tabulated D call, TRBD1, remains unverified against the DNA. Germline CDR1 MNHNS, CDR2 SASEGT. The CDR3 extends over 15 residues, inclusive of both ends. This chain's CDR3 is CASSFGPGGGNEQFF.

V gene TRBV3-1 (or the pseudogene TRBV3-2) combines with J gene TRBJ2-6; possibly TRBD2 for D (5 bases). The CDR3 has 19 residues. Trimming shortened V by 6 bases and J by 1 base, and 22 bases separated the two germline ends. Germline CDR1 is LGHDT and CDR2 is YNNKEL (reference sequence). CDR3 nucleotides: TGTGCCAGCAGTCCGACGGTCGGGGTCGCAGGTTCTGGGGCCAACGTCCTGACTTTC. It yields the protein CASSPTVGVAGSGANVLTF.

The CDR3 loop is CASRSLQGQVIYNEQFF. The DNA for the CDR3 is TGCGCCAGCAGATCATTGCAGGGACAGGTTATCTACAATGAGCAGTTCTTC. V and J are TRBV5-1 and TRBJ2-1, with 8 bases aligning to TRBD1. Per germline, CDR1 SGHRS and CDR2 YFSETQ. This CDR3 is built from 17 residues. After removal of 5 bases from V and 3 bases from J, the junction contained 13 bases not matched to a gene.

This clone was detected a few times. The gene calls are TRBV24-1 and TRBJ1-2, with D possibly matching TRBD1 (5 bases). V dropped 3 bases and J dropped 2 bases, with 12 bases sitting between them. The CDR3 runs to 15 residues. Germline V gene data show CDR1 as KGHDR and CDR2 as SFDVKD. The CDR3 nucleotides are TGTGCCACCAGTGATACACCAGGGCCAAACTATGGCTACACCTTC. Translated, it gives CATSDTPGPNYGYTF.

This clone was seen repeatedly, ten times or more. The V and J genes are TRBV10-2 and TRBJ2-2; D possibly corresponds to TRBD1 (5 bases). Germline CDR1 WSHSY, CDR2 SAAADI. CDR3 length equals 15 residues. V lost 5 bases, J lost 4 bases, and 14 bases lay in between. In nucleotides, the CDR3 is TGCGCCAGCAGTCTTCAGGGTATGGTCACCGGGGAGCTGTTTTTT. Encoded protein: CASSLQGMVTGELFF.

As concerns this clone: Mismatch with germline at one junction end may stem from a read error. This sequence joins TRBV9 and TRBJ2-3; 11 bases are a match to TRBD2. This CDR3 is built from 17 residues. Per germline, CDR1 SGDLS and CDR2 YYNGEE. In nucleotides, the CDR3 is TGTGCCAGCGGCGTTCCCGGGGGACTAGCGGGCACAGATACGCAGTATTTT. Its translation is CASGVPGGLAGTDTQYF.

V is TRBV24-1 and J is TRBJ2-5, with a possible D match to TRBD1 (6 bases). Germline V gene data show CDR1 as KGHDR and CDR2 as SFDVKD. The CDR3 is 15 amino acids. The V gene lost 3 bases and the J gene lost 4 bases, with 14 bases spanning the gap. CDR3 region: CATSDMRGTGETQYF. In DNA form, the CDR3 reads TGTGCCACCAGTGATATGAGGGGGACCGGAGAGACCCAGTACTTC.

This sequence joins TRBV6-5 and TRBJ2-7, with 8 bases identical to TRBD2. Germline CDR1 is MNHEY and CDR2 is SVGAGI. CDR3 size: 15 residues. V shed 2 bases, J shed 0 bases, and the junction held 3 bases outside the gene matches. The CDR3 DNA follows: TGTGCCAGCAGTTACGTAGGGACTAGCTCCTACGAGCAGTACTTC. Amino acid sequence: CASSYVGTSSYEQYF.

The V call is TRBV18, the J call TRBJ2-7, with TRBD1 matching over 8 bases. The CDR3 spans 15 residues. Germline values: CDR1 KGHSH, CDR2 LQKENI. J was trimmed by 6 bases and V by 6 bases; bases with no gene match: 13. CDR3 DNA sequence: TGTGCCAGCTCTGCGAGGGGCAGGGGGCAAAGCGAGCAGTACGTC. It codes for CASSARGRGQSEQYV.

CDR3 residues: CATSSPAGIQNIQYF. CDR3 in DNA: TGTGCCACCAGCAGTCCGGCCGGGATTCAAAACATTCAGTACTTC. V and J are TRBV15 and TRBJ2-4; D may be TRBD2 (5 bases). From germline, CDR1 is LNHNV and CDR2 YYDKDF (reference sequence). V was pared by 3 bases and J by 5 bases, with 14 bases between. This CDR3 is built from 15 residues. Using reference TRBV15 and TRBJ2-4 for the parts outside the CDR3, the full variable domain is DAMVIQNPRYQVTQFGKPVTLSCSQTLNHNVMYWYQQKSSQAPKLLFHYYDKDFNNEADTPDNFQSRRPNTSFCFLDIRSPGLGDTAMYLCATSSPAGIQNIQYFGAGTRLSVL.

The genes are TRBV19 and TRBJ1-4, with TRBD1 matching over 8 bases. Germline CDR1 LNHDA, CDR2 SQIVND (reference sequence). The length of the CDR3 is 13 residues. The V gene end was trimmed by 10 bases and the J gene end by 6 bases; junction bases not matched to a gene: 7. This CDR3 reads CATPDRGDEKLFF. The CDR3 DNA is TGTGCCACCCCCGACAGGGGAGATGAAAAACTGTTTTTT.

CDR3 in DNA: TGTGCCAGGAGATATCAGCCCCAGCATTTT. Translation gives CARRYQPQHF. This chain links TRBV7-6 with TRBJ1-5; the D is unclear. The CDR3 runs to 10 residues. The germline V gene encodes CDR1 SGHVS and CDR2 FNYEAQ. The germline V and J ends were trimmed by 9 bases and 5 bases, with 5 bases remaining between them. Supplemented by reference TRBV7-6 and TRBJ1-5, the full variable domain reads GAGVSQSPRYKVTKRGQDVALRCDPISGHVSLYWYRQALGQGPEFLTYFNYEAQQDKSGLPNDRFSAERPEGSISTLTIQRTEQRDSAMYRCARRYQPQHFGDGTRLSIL.

CDR3 nucleotide sequence: TGTGCCAGCAGCCAACAGGGTGCCTACTCTGGAAACACCATATATTTT. Its protein is CASSQQGAYSGNTIYF. The chain combines TRBV14 with TRBJ1-3; TRBD1 is a possible D gene (5 bases). Between the trimmed V and J ends, which lost 2 bases and 0 bases, there was a span of 11 bases. CDR3 length equals 16 residues. From germline, CDR1 is SGHDN and CDR2 FVKESK.

This chain uses TRBV5-1 with TRBJ2-5; 9 bases line up with TRBD2. The CDR3 sequence is 16 residues long. Germline V lookup: CDR1 SGHRS, CDR2 YFSETQ. With V trimmed by 4 bases and J by 2 bases, 9 bases remained unmatched. The CDR3 nucleotides read TGCGCCAGCAGCCCGTTAGCGGGGGCCCTGCAAGAGACCCAGTACTTC. This gives the protein CASSPLAGALQETQYF.

The V call is TRBV5-6, the J call TRBJ2-5, with a possible D match to TRBD2 (7 bases). V was cut by 4 bases and J by 5 bases, with 12 bases left in between. CDR1 is SGHDT, CDR2 YYEEEE, per germline. This CDR3 is 13 amino acids long. The CDR3, as DNA: TGTGCCAGCAGCCCGGGGGGCCACGAGACCCAGTACTTC. Its protein is CASSPGGHETQYF.

The rearrangement joins TRBV20-1 to TRBJ1-5; 10 bases fit TRBD1. The CDR3 spans 17 residues. Germline trimming cut 3 bases from V and 3 bases from J; bases unmatched to any gene: 11. Germline V gives CDR1 DFQATT, CDR2 SNEGSKA (reference sequence). In DNA form, the CDR3 reads TGCAGTGCTAGTGCTGGGACAGGGGTGAGATACAATCAGCCCCAGCATTTT. Its translation: CSASAGTGVRYNQPQHF.

The chain employs TRBV24-1 and TRBJ2-1, with D unresolved. CDR3 length: 14 amino acids. Germline values: CDR1 KGHDR, CDR2 SFDVKD. V was cut by 5 bases and J by 2 bases, with 9 bases left in between. DNA for the CDR3: TGTGCCACCAGTGTAAATGGCCCCTACAATGAGCAGTTCTTC. Translated, it gives CATSVNGPYNEQFF.